The subject of this entry is one T cell receptor beta chain. The record originates from a study of blood T cell repertoires in COVID-19. Study background: Both acute and convalescent COVID-19 samples were obtained from the United States, Italy and Spain.

Original methodology: It was from reference gene primer amplification that nucleated cell counts were estimated. Here immunoSEQ multiplex PCR was the method, and the copy in TCRdb shows in-frame clones only, minus some. D and trimming were read from the DNA, whereas the V and J calls and clone size are those reported in that table. The table has over 300,000 clones, about 90% seen once; the top ten hold 6.5%. Trimming at V came to 4 bases and at J to 4 bases, leaving 7 bases not matched to a gene. Germline V gene lookup returns CDR1 LGHNA and CDR2 YNFKEQ. The CDR3 totals 14 residues. The chain employs TRBV4-2 and TRBJ2-7; 7 bases are a match to TRBD2. The TCR originated in a young man with active or convalescent COVID-19. The specimen was peripheral blood. CDR3 coding DNA: TGTGCCAGCAGCCCTAGCGGTTTGTCATACGAGCAGTACTTC. This translates into CASSPSGLSYEQYF.